A single sample is the source of the 20 T cell receptor beta chains below, sequenced in a study of graft-versus-host responses after intestinal transplantation. Here immunoSEQ multiplex PCR was the method, and the copy in TCRdb shows in-frame clones only, minus some. Altogether 99,000 or so clones are present, 86% being singletons, with the ten largest covering under 1.5%. Specimen: PBMCs, collected 255 days after intestinal transplant. These receptors were obtained from a human patient who received an intestinal transplant, so some T cells may come from the graft donor.

CDR3 region: CASSDTSPYNEQFF. The DNA for the CDR3 is TGTGCCAGCTCCGATACTAGCCCCTACAATGAGCAGTTCTTC. The chain links TRBV27 to TRBJ2-1, with D perhaps TRBD2 (6 bases). Per the germline V gene, CDR1 is MNHEY and CDR2 is SMNVEV (reference sequence). CDR3 size: 14 residues. Trimming shortened V by 8 bases and J by 2 bases, and 13 bases separated the two germline ends.

The rearrangement links TRBV7-2 to TRBJ1-4, with a tentative D call TRBD1 (6 bases). Trimming removed 4 bases from V and 4 bases from J, with 10 bases in between. Germline CDR1 is SGHTA and CDR2 is FQGNSA. The CDR3 runs to 14 residues. The CDR3, as DNA: TGTGCCAGCAGCTCACAGGGTGGTAATGAAAAACTGTTTTTT. This gives the protein CASSSQGGNEKLFF. Full variable domain (remainder filled in from reference TRBV7-2 and TRBJ1-4): GAGVSQSPSNKVTEKGKDVELRCDPISGHTALYWYRQSLGQGLEFLIYFQGNSAPDKSGLPSDRFSAERTGGSVSTLTIQRTQQEDSAVYLCASSSQGGNEKLFFGSGTQLSVL.

As for this clone: A junction boundary mismatches the germline segment, possibly from a read error. The chain uses TRBV7-9 and TRBJ2-7, with 13 bases fitting TRBD2. Germline CDR1 is SEHNR and CDR2 is FQNEAQ (reference sequence). CDR3 size: 17 residues. CDR3 sequence reads: CASSPVTWTSGSFGVHF. The CDR3 DNA sequence: TGTGCCAGCAGCCCCGTTACTTGGACTAGCGGGAGCTTTGGGGTGCACTTC.

The CDR3 sequence is CASKANGAYNEQFF. In DNA form, the CDR3 reads TGTGCCAGCAAGGCCAACGGGGCCTACAATGAGCAGTTCTTC. The J gene is TRBJ2-1, the V gene TRBV28; D is perhaps TRBD2 (5 bases). The V gene lost 7 bases and the J gene lost 2 bases, with 12 bases spanning the gap. CDR3 length: 14 amino acids. Germline V gene lookup returns CDR1 MDHEN and CDR2 SYDVKM.

The CDR3 spells CASTKAGVSYNEQFF. In DNA, the CDR3 is TGTGCCAGCACAAAAGCGGGGGTCTCCTACAATGAGCAGTTCTTC. The chain joins TRBV6-1 to TRBJ2-1, with 8 bases fitting TRBD2. The V segment lost 7 bases and the J segment 0 bases; nucleotides outside the gene matches: 5. The CDR3 spans 15 residues. CDR1 is MNHNS, CDR2 SASEGT, per germline.

The gene calls are TRBV7-8 and TRBJ2-1; 10 bases are a match to TRBD2. This CDR3 has 14 residues. CDR1 is SGHVS and CDR2 is FQNEAQ in the germline V gene. J gave up 13 bases and V 2 bases, and 8 bases lay outside the gene matches. CDR3 residues: CASSLTLAGWKQFF. In DNA form, the CDR3 reads TGTGCCAGCAGCTTAACACTAGCGGGATGGAAACAGTTCTTC.

This chain connects TRBV9 to TRBJ2-5, with a weak D call TRBD2 (6 bases). Trimming took 0 bases from V and 5 from J, leaving 14 bases between them. The CDR3 consists of 15 residues. Germline-derived CDR1 and CDR2 are SGDLS and YYNGEE. The CDR3 loop is CASSVAEGIGETQYF. The DNA for the CDR3 is TGTGCCAGCAGCGTAGCGGAGGGGATCGGGGAGACCCAGTACTTC.

This chain joins TRBV5-4 and TRBJ2-7; D is possibly TRBD2 (5 bases). CDR1 is SGHNT and CDR2 is YYREEE in the germline V gene (reference sequence). The germline V and J ends were trimmed by 0 bases and 3 bases, with 7 bases remaining between them. This CDR3 has 13 residues. CDR3 DNA: TGTGCCAGCAGCTTGGACGGGGACTACGAGCAGTACTTC. Protein product: CASSLDGDYEQYF.

This chain links TRBV7-9 with TRBJ2-7, with 11 bases fitting TRBD2. The CDR3 loop spans 18 amino acids. Germline V lookup: CDR1 SEHNR, CDR2 FQNEAQ (reference sequence). The trim removed 2 bases at V and 5 bases at J, leaving 14 bases unmatched. The CDR3 sequence is CASSLIGLAGGTVHEQYF. CDR3 DNA sequence: TGTGCCAGCAGCTTAATCGGTCTAGCGGGAGGTACGGTTCACGAGCAGTACTTC. The whole variable domain, remainder taken from reference TRBV7-9 and TRBJ2-7, is DTGVSQNPRHKITKRGQNVTFRCDPISEHNRLYWYRQTLGQGPEFLTYFQNEAQLEKSRLLSDRFSAERPKGSFSTLEIQRTEQGDSAMYLCASSLIGLAGGTVHEQYFGPGTRLTVT.

The chain couples TRBV5-1 to TRBJ1-1; D is uncertain. Germline V gene lookup returns CDR1 SGHRS and CDR2 YFSETQ. V lost 5 bases and J 5 bases, leaving 16 bases between the germline ends. The CDR3 spans 14 residues. The CDR3 nucleotides read TGCGCCAGCAGTCCCCTCGCCGGTGGGACTGAAGCTTTCTTT. Its protein product is CASSPLAGGTEAFF.

This chain connects TRBV27 to TRBJ2-7; D remains ambiguous. V shed 8 bases and J shed 0 bases, with 17 bases lying between them. This CDR3 comprises 15 residues. Germline V CDR1 and CDR2: MNHEY, SMNVEV (reference sequence). DNA for the CDR3: TGTGCCAGCGGAGCAAGGAGCAGGAGCTCCTACGAGCAGTACTTC. Translated: CASGARSRSSYEQYF.

Here the CDR3 DNA reads TGTGCCAGCAGTAAACTTAGCGGGGGGTACACCGGGGAGCTGTTTTTT. This encodes CASSKLSGGYTGELFF. The chain uses TRBV5-6 and TRBJ2-2; 10 positions match TRBD2. The germline V gene encodes CDR1 SGHDT and CDR2 YYEEEE. This CDR3 spans 16 amino acids. V dropped 5 bases and J dropped 3; count of bases not matched to a gene: 7. Full variable domain (missing parts from reference TRBV5-6 and TRBJ2-2): DAGVTQSPTHLIKTRGQQVTLRCSPKSGHDTVSWYQQALGQGPQFIFQYYEEEERQRGNFPDRFSGHQFPNYSSELNVNALLLGDSALYLCASSKLSGGYTGELFFGEGSRLTVL.

Of note for this clone: At one of its ends the junction is not consistent with the germline gene, which may arise from a read error. Other DNA variants within this sample encode the same CDR3. The V gene is TRBV5-1, the J gene TRBJ2-5; D call uncertain. Germline CDR1 and CDR2: SGHRS and YFSETQ. The CDR3 runs to 15 residues. The chain's CDR3 is CASSPPEPAQETQYF. CDR3 bases: TGCGCCAGCAGCCCGCCGGAGCCAGCGCAAGAGACCCAATACTTC.

This chain links TRBV19 with TRBJ2-7, with unresolved D. Germline V gene sequence: CDR1 LNHDA, CDR2 SQIVND (reference sequence). With 1 base removed from V and 2 bases from J, the gap between germline ends came to 9 bases. The CDR3 has 14 amino acids. Here the CDR3 reads CASSIATEPYEQYF. CDR3 nucleotide sequence: TGTGCCAGTAGTATAGCCACAGAACCCTACGAGCAGTACTTC.

The V gene is TRBV28, the J gene TRBJ1-5, with 9 bases aligning to TRBD1. The CDR3 covers 16 residues. V was clipped by 3 bases and J by 3 bases; unmatched bases: 6. The germline V gene has CDR1 MDHEN and CDR2 SYDVKM. For the CDR3, the DNA is TGTGCCAGCAGTTTGGTACAGGGGGCGAACAATCAGCCCCAGCATTTT. The encoded protein is CASSLVQGANNQPQHF.

This chain uses TRBV28 with TRBJ2-1; D is unclear. The CDR3 is made up of 11 amino acids. Germline CDR1 MDHEN, CDR2 SYDVKM. The germline V and J ends were trimmed by 10 bases and 9 bases, with 13 bases remaining between them. The DNA of the CDR3 is TGTGCCATCCAACACGCGGCTGAGCAGTTCTTC. It yields the protein CAIQHAAEQFF.

The rearrangement joins TRBV27 to TRBJ1-5; D unclear. The germline V gene encodes CDR1 MNHEY and CDR2 SMNVEV (reference sequence). Trimming removed 4 bases from V and 2 bases from J, with 12 bases in between. The CDR3 consists of 15 residues. The CDR3 DNA is TGTGCCAGCAGTTCAACCGGGCTAGGCAATCAGCCCCAGCATTTT. It translates to CASSSTGLGNQPQHF.

The rearrangement joins TRBV7-2 to TRBJ2-5; D unclear. The V gene lost 5 bases and the J gene lost 0 bases, with 13 bases spanning the gap. There are 15 residues in the CDR3. The germline CDR1 and CDR2 sequences are SGHTA and FQGNSA. CDR3 DNA: TGTGCCAGCAGCGTACAAATCGACTACCAAGAGACCCAGTACTTC. This encodes CASSVQIDYQETQYF.

The V gene is TRBV6-1, the J gene TRBJ2-7; no definite D call. Deletions cut 2 bases from V and 4 bases from J, with 12 bases between. This CDR3 has 14 amino acids. CDR1 is MNHNS, CDR2 SASEGT, per germline. Here the CDR3 DNA reads TGTGCCAGCAGTGAATATAGGGCAGAGTACGAGCAGTACTTC. This translates into CASSEYRAEYEQYF.

The chain recombines TRBV6-5 with TRBJ1-1; 9 positions agree with TRBD1. CDR1 and CDR2 (germline): MNHEY, SVGAGI. The junction had 7 bases not matched to a gene; V was cut back by 6 bases and J by 2 bases. The CDR3 extends over 15 amino acids. The CDR3 nucleotides read TGTGCCAGCAGGTCCGGGACAGGGATAAACACTGAAGCTTTCTTT. Translated: CASRSGTGINTEAFF.